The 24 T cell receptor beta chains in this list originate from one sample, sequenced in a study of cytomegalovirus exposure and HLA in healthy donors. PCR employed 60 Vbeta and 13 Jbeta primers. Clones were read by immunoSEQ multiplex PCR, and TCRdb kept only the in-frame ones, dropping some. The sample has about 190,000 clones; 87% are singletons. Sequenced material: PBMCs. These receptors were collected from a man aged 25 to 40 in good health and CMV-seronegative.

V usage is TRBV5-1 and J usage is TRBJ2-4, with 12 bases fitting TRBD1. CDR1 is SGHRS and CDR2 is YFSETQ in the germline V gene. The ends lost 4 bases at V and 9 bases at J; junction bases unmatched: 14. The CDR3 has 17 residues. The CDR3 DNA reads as TGCGCCAGCAGCGTCTCTACCACCGGGACAGGGGGCGGCATTCAGTACTTC. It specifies CASSVSTTGTGGGIQYF.

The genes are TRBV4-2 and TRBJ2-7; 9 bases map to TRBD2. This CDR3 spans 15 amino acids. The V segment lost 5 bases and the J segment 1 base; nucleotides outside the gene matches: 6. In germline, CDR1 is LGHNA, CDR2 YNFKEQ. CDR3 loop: CASSIRLAASYEQYF. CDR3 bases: TGTGCCAGCAGCATACGACTAGCGGCTTCCTACGAGCAGTACTTC.

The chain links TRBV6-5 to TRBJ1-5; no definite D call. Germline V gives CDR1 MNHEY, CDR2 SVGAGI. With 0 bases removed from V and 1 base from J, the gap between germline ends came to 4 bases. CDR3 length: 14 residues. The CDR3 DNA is TGTGCCAGCAGTTACTCCCGGAGCAATCAGCCCCAGCATTTT. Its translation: CASSYSRSNQPQHF.

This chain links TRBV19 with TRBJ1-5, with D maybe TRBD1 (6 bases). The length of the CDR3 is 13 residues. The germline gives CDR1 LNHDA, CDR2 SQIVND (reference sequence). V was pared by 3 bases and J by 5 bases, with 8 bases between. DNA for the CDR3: TGTGCCAGTAGTATCTCAGGGGATCAGCCCCAGCATTTT. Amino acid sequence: CASSISGDQPQHF.

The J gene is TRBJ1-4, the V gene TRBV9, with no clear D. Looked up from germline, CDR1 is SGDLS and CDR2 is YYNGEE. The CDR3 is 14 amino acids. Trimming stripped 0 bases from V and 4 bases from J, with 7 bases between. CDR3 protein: CASSVAGRNEKLFF. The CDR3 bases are TGTGCCAGCAGCGTAGCGGGTCGTAATGAAAAACTGTTTTTT.

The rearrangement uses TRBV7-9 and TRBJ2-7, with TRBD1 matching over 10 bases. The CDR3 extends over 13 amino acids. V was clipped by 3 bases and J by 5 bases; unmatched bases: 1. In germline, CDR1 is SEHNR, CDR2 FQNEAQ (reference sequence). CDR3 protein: CASSFGTGDEQYF. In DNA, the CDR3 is TGTGCCAGCAGCTTCGGGACAGGGGACGAGCAGTACTTC.

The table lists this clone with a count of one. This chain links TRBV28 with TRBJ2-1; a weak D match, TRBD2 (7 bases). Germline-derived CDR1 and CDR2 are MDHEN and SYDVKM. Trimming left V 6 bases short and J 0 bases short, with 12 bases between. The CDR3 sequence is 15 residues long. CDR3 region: CASRRGGGSYNEQFF. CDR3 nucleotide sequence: TGTGCCAGCAGACGAGGGGGGGGCTCCTACAATGAGCAGTTCTTC.

The CDR3 coding sequence is TGTGCCAGCAGTTATCTAGACTCCTACAATGAGCAGTTCTTC. Protein product: CASSYLDSYNEQFF. V is TRBV6-5 and J is TRBJ2-1, with D hard to call. Germline CDR1 MNHEY, CDR2 SVGAGI. This CDR3 is 14 amino acids long. V shed 3 bases and J shed 0 bases, with 6 bases lying between them.

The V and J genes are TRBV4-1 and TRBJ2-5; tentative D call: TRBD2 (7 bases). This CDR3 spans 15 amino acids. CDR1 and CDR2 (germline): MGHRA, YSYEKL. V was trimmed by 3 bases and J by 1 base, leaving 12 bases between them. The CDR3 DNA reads TGCGCCAGCAGCCAGAATAGGGGGGGCCAAGAGACCCAGTACTTC. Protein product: CASSQNRGGQETQYF.

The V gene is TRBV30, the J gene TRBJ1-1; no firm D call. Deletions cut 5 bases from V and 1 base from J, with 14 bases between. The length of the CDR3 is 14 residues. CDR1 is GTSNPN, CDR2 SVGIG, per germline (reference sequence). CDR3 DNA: TGTGCCTGGTCTTCCGGGGAGAAGAACACTGAAGCTTTCTTT. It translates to CAWSSGEKNTEAFF.

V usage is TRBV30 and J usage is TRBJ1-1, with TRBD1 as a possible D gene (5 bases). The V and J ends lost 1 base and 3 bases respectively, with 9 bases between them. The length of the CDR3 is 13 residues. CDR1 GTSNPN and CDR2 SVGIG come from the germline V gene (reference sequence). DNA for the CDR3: TGTGCCTGGAGTGGGGGCGCGGACACTGAAGCTTTCTTT. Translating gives CAWSGGADTEAFF.

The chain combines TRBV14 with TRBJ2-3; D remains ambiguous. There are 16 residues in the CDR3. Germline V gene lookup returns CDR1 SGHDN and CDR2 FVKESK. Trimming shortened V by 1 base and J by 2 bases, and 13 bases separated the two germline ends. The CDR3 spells CASSQGTVTNTDTQYF. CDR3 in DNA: TGTGCCAGCAGCCAAGGTACAGTTACCAACACAGATACGCAGTATTTT. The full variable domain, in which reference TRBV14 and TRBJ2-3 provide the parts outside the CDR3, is EAGVTQFPSHSVIEKGQTVTLRCDPISGHDNLYWYRRVMGKEIKFLLHFVKESKQDESGMPNNRFLAERTGGTYSTLKVQPAELEDSGVYFCASSQGTVTNTDTQYFGPGTRLTVL.

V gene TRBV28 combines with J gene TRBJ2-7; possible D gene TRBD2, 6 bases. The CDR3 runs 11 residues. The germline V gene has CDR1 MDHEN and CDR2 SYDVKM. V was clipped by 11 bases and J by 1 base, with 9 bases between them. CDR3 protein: CAAGPSYEQYF. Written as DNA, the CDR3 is TGTGCCGCGGGACCATCCTACGAGCAGTACTTC.

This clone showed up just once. CDR3 nucleotides: TGTGCCAGCAGCTTGGCGGGGGAGACCTACGAGCAGTACTTC. Its protein product is CASSLAGETYEQYF. J is TRBJ2-7 and V is TRBV11-2, with 7 bases matching TRBD2. The CDR3 contains 14 residues. The V segment lost 3 bases and the J segment 2 bases; nucleotides outside the gene matches: 4. Per the germline V gene, CDR1 is SGHAT and CDR2 is FQNNGV. Full variable domain (rest looked up from reference TRBV11-2 and TRBJ2-7): EAGVAQSPRYKIIEKRQSVAFWCNPISGHATLYWYQQILGQGPKLLIQFQNNGVVDDSQLPKDRFSAERLKGVDSTLKIQPAKLEDSAVYLCASSLAGETYEQYFGPGTRLTVT.

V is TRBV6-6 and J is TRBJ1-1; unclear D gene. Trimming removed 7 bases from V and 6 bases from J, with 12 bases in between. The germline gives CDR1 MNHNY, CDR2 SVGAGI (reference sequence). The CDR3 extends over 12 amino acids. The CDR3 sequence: CASNDRVAEAFF. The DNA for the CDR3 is TGTGCCAGCAATGATCGGGTCGCTGAAGCTTTCTTT.

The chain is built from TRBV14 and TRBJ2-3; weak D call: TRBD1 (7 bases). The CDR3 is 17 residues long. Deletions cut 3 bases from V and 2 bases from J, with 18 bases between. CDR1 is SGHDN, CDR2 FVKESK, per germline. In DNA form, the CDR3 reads TGTGCCAGCAGCCAGGGGCGGGACAGAGGGAACACAGATACGCAGTATTTT. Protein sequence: CASSQGRDRGNTDTQYF.

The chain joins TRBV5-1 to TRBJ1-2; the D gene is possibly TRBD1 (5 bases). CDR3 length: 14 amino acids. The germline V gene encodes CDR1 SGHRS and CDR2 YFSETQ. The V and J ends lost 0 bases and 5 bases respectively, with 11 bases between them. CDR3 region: CASSLEGATYGYTF. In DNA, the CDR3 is TGCGCCAGCAGCTTGGAAGGGGCCACTTATGGCTACACCTTC.

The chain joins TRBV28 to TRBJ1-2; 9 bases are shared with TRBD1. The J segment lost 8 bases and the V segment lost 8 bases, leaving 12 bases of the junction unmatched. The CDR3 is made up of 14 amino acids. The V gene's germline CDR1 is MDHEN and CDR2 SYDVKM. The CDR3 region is CASLVTGTGSGYTF. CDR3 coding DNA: TGTGCCAGCCTAGTTACCGGGACAGGGAGCGGCTACACCTTC.

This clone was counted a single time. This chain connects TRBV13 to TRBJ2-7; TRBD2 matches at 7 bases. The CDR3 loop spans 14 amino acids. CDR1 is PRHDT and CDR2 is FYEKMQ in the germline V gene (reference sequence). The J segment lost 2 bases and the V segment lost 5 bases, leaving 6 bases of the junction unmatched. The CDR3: CASSRGEGPYEQYF. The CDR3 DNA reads TGTGCCAGCAGCCGGGGGGAGGGCCCCTACGAGCAGTACTTC.

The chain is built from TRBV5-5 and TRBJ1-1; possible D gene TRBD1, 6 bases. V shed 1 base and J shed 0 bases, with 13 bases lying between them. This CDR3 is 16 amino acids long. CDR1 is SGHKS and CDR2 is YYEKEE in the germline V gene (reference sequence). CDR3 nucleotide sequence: TGTGCCAGCAGCTTGCGGGGGGCCACCATGAACACTGAAGCTTTCTTT. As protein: CASSLRGATMNTEAFF.

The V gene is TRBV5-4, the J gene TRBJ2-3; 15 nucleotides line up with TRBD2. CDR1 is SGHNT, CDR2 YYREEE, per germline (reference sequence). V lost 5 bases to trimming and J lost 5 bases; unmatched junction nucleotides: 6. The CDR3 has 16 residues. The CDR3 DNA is TGTGCCAGCAGAGGAGGACTAGCGGGAGGGGGAGATACGCAGTATTTT. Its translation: CASRGGLAGGGDTQYF. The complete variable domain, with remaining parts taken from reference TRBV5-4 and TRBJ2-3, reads ETGVTQSPTHLIKTRGQQVTLRCSSQSGHNTVSWYQQALGQGPQFIFQYYREEENGRGNFPPRFSGLQFPNYSSELNVNALELDDSALYLCASRGGLAGGGDTQYFGPGTRLTVL.

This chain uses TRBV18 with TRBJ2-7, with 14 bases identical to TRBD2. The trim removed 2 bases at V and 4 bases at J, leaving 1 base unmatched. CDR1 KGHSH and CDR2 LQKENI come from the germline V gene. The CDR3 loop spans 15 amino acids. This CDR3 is CASSPGLAGGYEQYF. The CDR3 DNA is TGTGCCAGCTCACCAGGACTAGCGGGAGGTTACGAGCAGTACTTC. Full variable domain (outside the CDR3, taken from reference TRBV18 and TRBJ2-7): NAGVMQNPRHLVRRRGQEARLRCSPMKGHSHVYWYRQLPEEGLKFMVYLQKENIIDESGMPKERFSAEFPKEGPSILRIQQVVRGDSAAYFCASSPGLAGGYEQYFGPGTRLTVT.

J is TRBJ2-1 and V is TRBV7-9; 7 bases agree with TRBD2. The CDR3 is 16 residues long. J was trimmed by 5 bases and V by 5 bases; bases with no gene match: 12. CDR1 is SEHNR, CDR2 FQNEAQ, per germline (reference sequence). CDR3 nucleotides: TGTGCCAGCAGCAGCTGGGGGGGAGTAGGACACAATGAGCAGTTCTTC. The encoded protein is CASSSWGGVGHNEQFF.

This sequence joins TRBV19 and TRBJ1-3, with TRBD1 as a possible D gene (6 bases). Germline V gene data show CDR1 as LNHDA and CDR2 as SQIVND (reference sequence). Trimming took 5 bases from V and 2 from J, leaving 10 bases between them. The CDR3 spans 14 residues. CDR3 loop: CASSSGGTGNTIYF. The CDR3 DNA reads TGTGCCAGTAGTTCGGGGGGCACTGGAAACACCATATATTTT.